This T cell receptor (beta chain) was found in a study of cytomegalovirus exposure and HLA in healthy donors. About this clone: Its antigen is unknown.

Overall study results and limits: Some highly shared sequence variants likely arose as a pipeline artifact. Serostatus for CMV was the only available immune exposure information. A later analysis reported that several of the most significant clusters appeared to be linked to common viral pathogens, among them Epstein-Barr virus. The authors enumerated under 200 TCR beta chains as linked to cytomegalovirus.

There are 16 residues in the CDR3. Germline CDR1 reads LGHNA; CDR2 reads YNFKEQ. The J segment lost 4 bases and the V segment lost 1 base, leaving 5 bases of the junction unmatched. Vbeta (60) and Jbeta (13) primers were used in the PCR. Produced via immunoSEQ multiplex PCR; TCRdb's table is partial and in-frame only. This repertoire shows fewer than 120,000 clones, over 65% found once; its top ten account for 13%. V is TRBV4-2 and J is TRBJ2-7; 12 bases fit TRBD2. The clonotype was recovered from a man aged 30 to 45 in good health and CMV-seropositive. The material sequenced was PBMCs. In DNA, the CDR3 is TGTGCCAGCAGCCAAGGGTCTCTAGCGGGGGGGTACGAGCAGTACTTC. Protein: CASSQGSLAGGYEQYF.